This TCR beta chain was sequenced during a study of monozygotic twins with inflammatory bowel disease. In eight separate reactions per sample, cDNA was generated. UMIs were attached via template switching, each with a 6-nucleotide sample barcode. TCRdb reworked the 5' RACE reads into one entry per CDR3 protein, no DNA. This sample's table reports about 300,000 distinct CDR3 sequences. The source material was blood. This TCR was recovered from a human donor with ulcerative colitis or Crohn's disease, or a healthy co-twin of an affected twin (not recorded which).

CDR3 in amino acids: CAWSGGTNTGELFF. J is TRBJ2-2 and V is TRBV30; lacking DNA, the TRBD1 call made by TCRdb goes unchecked. CDR3 length: 14 residues. Germline values: CDR1 GTSNPN, CDR2 SVGIG (reference sequence).